The 6 T cell receptor beta chains presented below share a single source sample, sequenced in a study of CD8 T cells in ankylosing spondylitis (TCRdb year 2017). The study at large found these results: Blood from ankylosing spondylitis patients appeared to be characterized by a TCR beta motif made up of under 10 highly homologous amino acid variants.

The library was built by means of 5' RACE. The sequencer listed for this sample is Illumina HiSeq 2500. The public reads were run again by TCRdb, first through fastp at Q25 and then through MiXCR, and only productive beta chains were kept. A single entry per CDR3 protein holds the most common genes and DNA from its merged rows. The sample yields a few hundred thousand distinct CDR3 sequences; approximately 20% were counted once. Of the sample, about a sixth is held by the ten largest clones. These receptors are not linked to any known antigen. The sequenced sample consisted of blood, either unsorted or a sorted T cell fraction (not recorded which). These receptor sequences come from a male donor with ankylosing spondylitis.

The genes are TRBV28 and TRBJ2-7; weak D call: TRBD1 (6 bases). The CDR3 spans 15 residues. Per germline, CDR1 MDHEN and CDR2 SYDVKM. Deletions cut 5 bases from V and 0 bases from J, with 14 bases between. The CDR3 loop reads CASSPMGASSYEQYF. DNA of the CDR3: TGTGCCAGCAGTCCAATGGGGGCGAGCTCCTACGAGCAGTACTTC. The variable domain in full, completed from reference TRBV28 and TRBJ2-7, reads DVKVTQSSRYLVKRTGEKVFLECVQDMDHENMFWYRQDPGLGLRLIYFSYDVKMKEKGDIPEGYSVSREKKERFSLILESASTNQTSMYLCASSPMGASSYEQYFGPGTRLTVT.

At least ten counts were recorded for this clonotype. J is TRBJ1-5 and V is TRBV29-1; TRBD1 matches at 8 bases. Germline values: CDR1 SQVTM, CDR2 ANQGSEA. V lost 5 bases, J lost 10 bases, and 7 bases stayed unmatched. This CDR3 comprises 12 residues. The CDR3 region is CSVRTGRGPQHF. For the CDR3, the DNA is TGCAGCGTTAGGACAGGGAGGGGTCCCCAGCATTTT.

This clonotype was counted a few times. The J gene is TRBJ2-5, the V gene TRBV7-9; D is possibly TRBD1 (6 bases). Germline-derived CDR1 and CDR2 are SEHNR and FQNEAQ (reference sequence). The CDR3 runs 15 residues. V shed 0 bases and J shed 4 bases, with 12 bases lying between them. CDR3 nucleotides: TGTGCCAGCAGCTTAGCCGGGACAAGCCGAGAGACCCAGTACTTC. Encoded protein: CASSLAGTSRETQYF.

The CDR3 reads CATSDPGGGYTGELFF. In nucleotides, the CDR3 is TGTGCCACCAGTGACCCAGGGGGAGGATACACCGGGGAGCTGTTTTTT. The gene calls are TRBV24-1 and TRBJ2-2; maybe TRBD1 (7 bases). Trimming removed 4 bases at V and 3 bases at J, with 14 bases between. This CDR3 comprises 16 residues. Germline V gives CDR1 KGHDR, CDR2 SFDVKD.

This clonotype was observed a few times. V and J are TRBV5-1 and TRBJ1-1; no clear D. With 6 bases removed from V and 0 bases from J, the gap between germline ends came to 12 bases. Germline V gene data show CDR1 as SGHRS and CDR2 as YFSETQ. The CDR3 runs 14 residues. Here the CDR3 reads CASTTLGLNTEAFF. The CDR3 coding sequence is TGCGCCAGCACTACCTTGGGGTTGAACACTGAAGCTTTCTTT.

The rearrangement links TRBV7-9 to TRBJ1-1; 7 bases line up with TRBD1. V shed 5 bases and J 1 base; nucleotides not matched to a gene: 7. The germline gives CDR1 SEHNR, CDR2 FQNEAQ (reference sequence). The CDR3 extends over 15 amino acids. This chain's CDR3 is CASSEQGPPNTEAFF. The CDR3 DNA is TGTGCCAGCAGCGAACAGGGGCCTCCGAACACTGAAGCTTTCTTT.